One sample yielded the 17 T cell receptor beta chains listed below, sequenced in a study of shared clonotypes between healthy human individuals. The table came from immunoSEQ multiplex PCR; TCRdb's copy has only in-frame clones and leaves some out. The table shows more than 400,000 clones, with 81% occurring only once. The sequenced sample was PBMCs. Receptor source: a woman aged 40 to 49 in good health. Some clones in this sample may be carry-over from other donors' samples.

The V and J genes are TRBV6-4 and TRBJ1-5; 7 nucleotides line up with TRBD1. Germline values: CDR1 MRHNA, CDR2 SNTAGT. Trimming removed 5 bases from V and 5 bases from J; junction bases left unmatched: 3. The CDR3 totals 13 residues. The CDR3 is CASSPDRDQPQHF. For the CDR3, the DNA is TGTGCCAGCAGTCCCGACAGGGATCAGCCCCAGCATTTT.

The chain employs TRBV27 and TRBJ1-1, with 8 nucleotides matching TRBD1. This CDR3 is 14 amino acids long. Losses at the gene ends were 5 bases for V and 5 bases for J; bases not matched to a gene: 7. Germline-derived CDR1 and CDR2 are MNHEY and SMNVEV (reference sequence). The CDR3, as DNA: TGTGCCAGCAGTCTTCAGGGGGCGCGAACTGAAGCTTTCTTT. This encodes CASSLQGARTEAFF.

This clone occurred once. This chain joins TRBV5-5 and TRBJ2-7; TRBD2 matches 10 bases. Looked up from germline, CDR1 is SGHKS and CDR2 is YYEKEE (reference sequence). V was pared by 3 bases and J by 3 bases, with 6 bases of the junction left unmatched. The length of the CDR3 is 15 residues. CDR3 sequence reads: CASSSRLAGSYEQYF. The CDR3 DNA reads TGTGCCAGCAGCTCTCGACTAGCGGGCAGCTACGAGCAGTACTTC.

Of note for this clone: This likely traces to a read error, being one base from a far larger clone. In the same sample, other DNA sequences code for this CDR3. V usage is TRBV19 and J usage is TRBJ2-7; no clear D. Trimming took 5 bases from V and 4 from J, leaving 15 bases between them. Per germline, CDR1 LNHDA and CDR2 SQIVND (reference sequence). CDR3 length: 14 amino acids. DNA of the CDR3: TGTGCCAGTAGTCCTTCGTGGTTGGGGTACGAGCAGTACTTC. As protein: CASSPSWLGYEQYF. The full variable domain, with the rest looked up from reference TRBV19 and TRBJ2-7, is DGGITQSPKYLFRKEGQNVTLSCEQNLNHDAMYWYRQDPGQGLRLIYYSQIVNDFQKGDIAEGYSVSREKKESFPLTVTSAQKNPTAFYLCASSPSWLGYEQYFGPGTRLTVT.

A remark on this clone: The likely explanation is a read error, given a far larger clone one base away. The same CDR3 arises from other DNA sequences in this sample as well. The rearrangement joins TRBV10-1 to TRBJ2-4; 8 bases line up with TRBD1. This CDR3 region has 12 residues. Germline CDR1 reads WNHNN; CDR2 reads SYGVQD (reference sequence). The DNA for the CDR3 is TGCGCCAGCAAGAGGACAGGGAACATTCAGTACTTT. Translation: CASKRTGNIQYF.

The J gene is TRBJ1-2, the V gene TRBV6-5; D remains unclear. V shed 6 bases and J shed 8 bases, with 13 bases lying between them. CDR3 size: 12 residues. Germline CDR1 is MNHEY and CDR2 is SVGAGI. The CDR3 DNA follows: TGTGCCAGCAGGGACCTTCAGCGGGGCTACACCTTC. This translates into CASRDLQRGYTF.

The CDR3 DNA reads as TGTGCCAGCAGTTTCGACGGGGCCTATGGCTACACCTTC. Amino acids: CASSFDGAYGYTF. The chain couples TRBV27 to TRBJ1-2; TRBD1 might be the D (5 bases). The germline V gene encodes CDR1 MNHEY and CDR2 SMNVEV (reference sequence). The CDR3 extends over 13 amino acids. The V gene lost 3 bases and the J gene lost 4 bases, with 9 bases spanning the gap.

This clone was counted only a few times. This rearrangement joins TRBV19 to TRBJ2-7, with D perhaps matching TRBD2 (6 bases). V was clipped by 3 bases and J by 0 bases, with 15 bases between them. This CDR3 contains 16 residues. Germline V gene lookup returns CDR1 LNHDA and CDR2 SQIVND (reference sequence). CDR3 in DNA: TGTGCCAGTAGTATGTGGGGGGACCGGAGCTCCTACGAGCAGTACTTC. Residues: CASSMWGDRSSYEQYF.

This clone was seen a handful of times. V gene TRBV6-1 combines with J gene TRBJ2-7; D gene ambiguous. The germline V and J ends were trimmed by 10 bases and 5 bases, with 18 bases remaining between them. The CDR3 is 13 amino acids. Germline CDR1 and CDR2: MNHNS and SASEGT. Here the CDR3 DNA reads TGTGCCACCCTCAGTGGCCTCCTGAACGAGCAGTACTTC. Amino acid sequence: CATLSGLLNEQYF.

The chain links TRBV5-6 to TRBJ1-3; D is unresolved. The V and J ends lost 5 bases and 4 bases respectively, with 16 bases between them. Germline CDR1 and CDR2: SGHDT and YYEEEE. This CDR3 contains 15 residues. DNA for the CDR3: TGTGCCAGCAGTTACCGCCACGTAGGCGGAAACACCATATATTTT. This sequence encodes CASSYRHVGGNTIYF.

The genes are TRBV6-6 and TRBJ2-1, with 13 bases lining up with TRBD2. With V trimmed by 0 bases and J by 6 bases, 2 bases remained unmatched. CDR1 and CDR2 from the germline V gene are MNHNY and SVGAGI (reference sequence). The CDR3 extends over 16 amino acids. CDR3 in DNA: TGTGCCAGCAGTTACTCCGGACTAGCGGGAGTCAATGAGCAGTTCTTC. This encodes CASSYSGLAGVNEQFF.

This chain links TRBV9 with TRBJ1-3, with 7 nucleotides matching TRBD1. Germline V gene data show CDR1 as SGDLS and CDR2 as YYNGEE. The CDR3 covers 20 residues. V was clipped by 0 bases and J by 0 bases; unmatched bases: 15. Written as DNA, the CDR3 is TGTGCCAGCAGCGTAGGGGGGGACAGCCGCCCAAGACACTCTGGAAACACCATATATTTT. It codes for CASSVGGDSRPRHSGNTIYF. The full variable domain, in which reference TRBV9 and TRBJ1-3 provide the parts outside the CDR3, is DSGVTQTPKHLITATGQRVTLRCSPRSGDLSVYWYQQSLDQGLQFLIQYYNGEERAKGNILERFSAQQFPDLHSELNLSSLELGDSALYFCASSVGGDSRPRHSGNTIYFGEGSWLTVV.

The rearrangement joins TRBV28 to TRBJ2-2; D is unclear. Between the trimmed V and J ends, which lost 6 bases and 9 bases, there was a span of 8 bases. Germline V gene lookup returns CDR1 MDHEN and CDR2 SYDVKM. This CDR3 comprises 11 residues. CDR3 in DNA: TGTGCCAGCAGCGTCCGTCGGGAGCTGTTTTTT. This gives the protein CASSVRRELFF.

The rearrangement joins TRBV9 to TRBJ2-4; 10 nucleotides line up with TRBD2. The V gene end was trimmed by 4 bases and the J gene end by 6 bases; junction bases not matched to a gene: 10. The CDR3 runs to 16 residues. CDR1 and CDR2 from the germline V gene are SGDLS and YYNGEE. CDR3 nucleotides: TGTGCCAGCAGCCTTGGGTGGACTAGCGGCTTAAACATTCAGTACTTC. It specifies CASSLGWTSGLNIQYF.

This chain joins TRBV18 and TRBJ1-3, with D possibly being TRBD1 (5 bases). The V and J ends lost 0 bases and 7 bases respectively, with 10 bases between them. The CDR3 runs 14 residues. Germline V gives CDR1 KGHSH, CDR2 LQKENI. The chain's CDR3 is CASSPPVGGNTIYF. Written as DNA, the CDR3 is TGTGCCAGCTCACCACCCGTCGGGGGTAACACCATATATTTT.

The J gene is TRBJ1-5, the V gene TRBV2; D perhaps matches TRBD1 (5 bases). The germline CDR1 and CDR2 sequences are SNHLY and FYNNEI. The CDR3 runs 14 residues. Trimming cost V 2 bases and J 6 bases, with 11 bases left between them. This CDR3 is CASSERQRGQPQHF. The CDR3 bases are TGTGCCAGCAGTGAAAGGCAGAGGGGTCAGCCCCAGCATTTT.

This rearrangement joins TRBV5-1 to TRBJ2-2; the match to TRBD1 covers 7 bases. In germline, CDR1 is SGHRS, CDR2 YFSETQ. The CDR3 contains 16 residues. V was clipped by 0 bases and J by 0 bases; unmatched bases: 2. Here the CDR3 DNA reads TGCGCCAGCAGCTTGGAGGGGGCCACGAACACCGGGGAGCTGTTTTTT. It specifies CASSLEGATNTGELFF.